These 16 T cell receptor beta chains came from one sample sequenced in a study of CD8+CD57+ T cells in acquired aplastic anemia. Investigators profiled TCR beta VDJ and CDR3 from genomic DNA template. TCRdb re-analysed the reads in MiXCR, keeping a single row per CDR3 protein. The profile shows about 120,000 distinct CDR3 sequences, under 65% of them singletons. Patients picked for sequencing had shown CD8+CD57+ cell expansion detected by flow cytometry. Sequences were obtained from sorted CD4+, CD8+, or CD8+CD57+ T cells (not recorded which) from PBMCs. The receptors derive from a human donor with aplastic anemia.

This sequence joins TRBV25-1 and TRBJ2-5; unclear D gene. V dropped 5 bases and J dropped 5 bases, with 12 bases sitting between them. The CDR3 covers 13 residues. Germline V gene lookup returns CDR1 MGHDK and CDR2 SYGVNS. CDR3 residues: CASSLTPLETQYF. CDR3 DNA sequence: TGTGCCAGCAGTTTGACTCCTCTGGAGACCCAGTACTTC.

This clonotype was counted ten times or more. The rearrangement joins TRBV2 to TRBJ2-7; either TRBD1 or TRBD2 may fit D (6 bases each). CDR1 and CDR2 (germline): SNHLY, FYNNEI. CDR3 size: 14 residues. The V gene lost 9 bases and the J gene lost 4 bases, with 19 bases spanning the gap. This CDR3 reads CARGRTVSPYEQYF. The CDR3 DNA reads TGTGCCAGGGGGAGGACAGTATCGCCTTACGAGCAGTACTTC.

V is TRBV27 and J is TRBJ1-5, with 10 bases aligning to TRBD1. Germline CDR1 is MNHEY and CDR2 is SMNVEV (reference sequence). This CDR3 has 15 amino acids. V lost 6 bases and J lost 4; bases outside the gene matches: 6. The CDR3 DNA follows: TGTGCCAGCAGCCTTGACAGGGGGCCGAATCAGCCCCAGCATTTT. Protein sequence: CASSLDRGPNQPQHF.

This chain joins TRBV15 and TRBJ1-1; maybe TRBD1 (6 bases). The germline V gene has CDR1 LNHNV and CDR2 YYDKDF (reference sequence). V shed 2 bases and J shed 5 bases, with 18 bases lying between them. The CDR3 runs 16 residues. In DNA form, the CDR3 reads TGTGCCACCAGCAGATCCTTGGGCGGGGGGCGAACTGAAGCTTTCTTT. Translating gives CATSRSLGGGRTEAFF.

The genes are TRBV25-1 and TRBJ2-3; 8 nucleotides line up with TRBD2. The trim removed 3 bases at V and 6 bases at J, leaving 11 bases unmatched. Per germline, CDR1 MGHDK and CDR2 SYGVNS. CDR3 length: 16 residues. CDR3 DNA sequence: TGTGCCAGCAGTGACATACCGGGACTAGAAAGGGATACGCAGTATTTT. Encoded protein: CASSDIPGLERDTQYF.

In this sample, this clonotype turned up a few times. V is TRBV10-3 and J is TRBJ2-7, with TRBD1 identical over 12 bases. The germline gives CDR1 ENHRY, CDR2 SYGVKD. The ends lost 7 bases at V and 3 bases at J; junction bases unmatched: 10. The CDR3 length is 16 residues. The CDR3 sequence: CAITPGTGGDSYEQYF. The CDR3 DNA is TGTGCCATCACCCCCGGGACAGGGGGCGACAGCTACGAGCAGTACTTC.

The chain has TRBV25-1 and TRBJ2-1, with 11 bases identical to TRBD1. V was pared by 1 base and J by 7 bases, with 9 bases of the junction left unmatched. CDR3 length: 17 residues. Germline lookup yields CDR1 MGHDK and CDR2 SYGVNS. The CDR3: CASSEFEGGDRGNEQFF. The DNA for the CDR3 is TGTGCCAGCAGTGAATTCGAGGGGGGGGACAGGGGGAATGAGCAGTTCTTC.

The CDR3 region has the DNA TGTGCCAGCAGACCCGACAGCTACACAGATACGCAGTATTTT. Its protein is CASRPDSYTDTQYF. The rearrangement joins TRBV7-2 to TRBJ2-3; possible D gene TRBD1, 5 bases. The CDR3 covers 14 residues. The ends were cut back, 6 bases at V and 2 bases at J, with 12 bases in the middle. CDR1 is SGHTA and CDR2 is FQGNSA in the germline V gene.

The gene calls are TRBV24-1 and TRBJ2-1; D possibly corresponds to TRBD2 (6 bases). Germline V gives CDR1 KGHDR, CDR2 SFDVKD. Trimming left V 2 bases short and J 0 bases short, with 10 bases between. CDR3 length: 16 amino acids. CDR3 amino acids: CATSDWTTSSYNEQFF. The CDR3 DNA sequence: TGTGCCACCAGTGATTGGACTACCAGCTCCTACAATGAGCAGTTCTTC.

This clonotype was counted at least ten times. The chain recombines TRBV14 with TRBJ2-1, with 8 bases lining up with TRBD2. CDR3 size: 15 residues. V shed 4 bases and J 8 bases; nucleotides not matched to a gene: 10. Germline V lookup: CDR1 SGHDN, CDR2 FVKESK. The CDR3 sequence: CASSPYGRASDEQFF. The CDR3 DNA sequence: TGTGCCAGCAGCCCCTACGGGAGGGCTTCTGATGAGCAGTTCTTC. Filled out from reference TRBV14 and TRBJ2-1, the complete variable domain reads EAGVTQFPSHSVIEKGQTVTLRCDPISGHDNLYWYRRVMGKEIKFLLHFVKESKQDESGMPNNRFLAERTGGTYSTLKVQPAELEDSGVYFCASSPYGRASDEQFFGPGTRLTVL.

The chain is built from TRBV28 and TRBJ2-7; TRBD2 matches at 11 bases. Germline V gene data show CDR1 as MDHEN and CDR2 as SYDVKM. This CDR3 contains 17 residues. Germline trimming cut 4 bases from V and 7 bases from J; bases unmatched to any gene: 15. This CDR3 is CASSSPRLAGYGREQYF. CDR3 coding DNA: TGTGCCAGCAGTTCCCCTCGACTAGCGGGATACGGGAGGGAGCAGTACTTC.

The V gene is TRBV11-2, the J gene TRBJ2-7; 10 positions match TRBD2. V shed 4 bases and J 4 bases; nucleotides not matched to a gene: 10. This CDR3 contains 16 residues. Germline V CDR1 and CDR2: SGHAT, FQNNGV. The CDR3 here is CASSYEASGRGYEQYF. For the CDR3, the DNA is TGTGCCAGCAGCTACGAGGCTAGCGGGAGAGGGTACGAGCAGTACTTC.

As regards this clonotype: This could be a read error, since a much larger clone is one nucleotide away. This chain uses TRBV9 with TRBJ1-4; TRBD1 aligns across 9 bases. The CDR3 is 14 amino acids. Per germline, CDR1 SGDLS and CDR2 YYNGEE. CDR3 residues: CTSRATGGGEKLFF. DNA of the CDR3: TGTACCAGCAGGGCAACAGGGGGCGGTGAAAAACTGTTTTTT.

This clonotype was counted ten times or more. The rearrangement uses TRBV4-3 and TRBJ1-6, with D unresolved. Trimming took 0 bases from V and 0 from J, leaving 12 bases between them. Germline assignment: CDR1 LGHNA and CDR2 YSLEER. This CDR3 is 18 amino acids long. The chain's CDR3 is CASSQDPASSSYNSPLHF. In nucleotides, the CDR3 is TGCGCCAGCAGCCAAGACCCAGCTTCAAGCTCCTATAATTCACCCCTCCACTTT.

This clonotype was counted ten times or more. The chain links TRBV6-2 or TRBV6-3 to TRBJ2-7; D gene unclear. With 0 bases removed from V and 4 bases from J, the gap between germline ends came to 10 bases. CDR3 length: 14 residues. Germline loops: CDR1 MNHEY, CDR2 SVGEGT. Written as DNA, the CDR3 is TGTGCCAGCAGTTACTCGATCCAGCAGTACGAGCAGTACTTC. This encodes CASSYSIQQYEQYF.

Note on this clonotype: Being one base from a much bigger clone, this may be a read error. The chain carries TRBV20-1 and TRBJ2-1, with D hard to call. CDR1 is DFQATT, CDR2 SNEGSKA, per germline (reference sequence). The CDR3 covers 13 residues. CDR3 protein: CSASGFSYNGQFF. The CDR3 DNA sequence: TGCAGTGCTAGCGGTTTCTCCTACAATGGGCAGTTCTTC.